This T cell receptor beta chain came from a study of a mutant IDH1 vaccine in newly diagnosed glioma. Study as a whole: Vaccines began 4-6 weeks after radiotherapy alone, or with temozolomide cycles. Week 35 brought visit V12, which was followed by visit V13 at week 47.

Study-level points and caveats: Altogether, 93.3% of patients exhibited vaccine-induced immune responses.

This clone was seen only a few times. Its antigen is still unknown. The time point: week 47, end of study. Vaccination used 300 ug of mutant IDH1 20-mer peptide per dose, with topical imiquimod. Libraries were prepared by immunoSEQ multiplex PCR; TCRdb keeps only in-frame clonotypes and omits some of them. Seen here are 60,000 to 65,000 clones, 83% observed once, and the top ten hold around 4%. The CDR3 runs to 14 residues. Germline assignment: CDR1 LNHDA and CDR2 SQIVND (reference sequence). V was trimmed by 3 bases and J by 9 bases, leaving 15 bases between them. The sample in question was PBMCs, obtained from a glioma patient whose treatment included an IDH1 peptide vaccine. The V gene is TRBV19, the J gene TRBJ2-1; D gene ambiguous. The TCR comes from a young man with glioma. CDR3 nucleotides: TGTGCCAGTAGTATTTTGGGTTTGGGTGGTGAGCAGTTCTTC. Its protein product is CASSILGLGGEQFF.